This section outlines one T cell receptor (beta chain) sequence together with its context. V was cut by 0 bases and J by 3 bases, with 6 bases left in between. The CDR3 loop spans 13 amino acids. CDR1 is SGHRS and CDR2 is YFSETQ in the germline V gene. The sample comes from a study of blood T cell repertoires in COVID-19. Study background: Researchers got acute and convalescent COVID-19 samples from the United States, Italy and Spain. Sources were T cells, B-cell-depleted T cells, or PBMCs; the material itself was cDNA or gDNA.

Followed over time, Seattle patients had been enrolled while infection was active. Assay used: immunoSEQ multiplex PCR; TCRdb lists only in-frame clones, some missing. The profile covers roughly 260,000 clones, with 75% to 95% appearing a single time and approximately 2.6% taken by the ten largest. The origin of this receptor is a person between 18 and 30 years old with COVID-19, enrolled during active disease. The chain employs TRBV5-1 and TRBJ1-1, with D hard to call. Sequenced material: peripheral blood. DNA for the CDR3: TGCGCCAGCAGCTTGGTCGCGGACACTGAAGCTTTCTTT. Encoded protein: CASSLVADTEAFF.